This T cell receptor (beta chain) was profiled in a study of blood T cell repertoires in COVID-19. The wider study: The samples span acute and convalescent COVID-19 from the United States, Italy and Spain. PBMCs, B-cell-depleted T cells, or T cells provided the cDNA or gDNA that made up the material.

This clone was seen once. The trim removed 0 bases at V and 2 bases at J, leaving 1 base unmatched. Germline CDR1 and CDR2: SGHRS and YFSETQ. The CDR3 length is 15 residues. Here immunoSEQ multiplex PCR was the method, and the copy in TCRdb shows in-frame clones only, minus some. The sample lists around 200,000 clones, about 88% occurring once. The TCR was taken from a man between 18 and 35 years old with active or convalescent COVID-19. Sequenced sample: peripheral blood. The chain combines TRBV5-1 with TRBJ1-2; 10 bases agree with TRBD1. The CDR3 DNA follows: TGCGCCAGCAGCTTGGGGACAGGGGGAAACTATGGCTACACCTTC. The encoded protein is CASSLGTGGNYGYTF.